This T cell receptor (beta chain) was observed in a study of PD-L1 blockade in urothelial cancer. Study-level background: Patients had undergone 0 to 3 prior chemotherapy regimens. T cell content in blood samples showed a median of around 150,000. At 3 weeks (second dose) and 6 weeks after starting treatment, blood was analyzed.

Using immunoSEQ multiplex PCR, the repertoire was profiled, and TCRdb retains in-frame clones only, with some absent. The table records more than 45,000 clones, approximately 86% of them present only once. Time point denoted: peripheral blood 6 weeks after treatment start. Samples were collected from each patient before treatment and during treatment. Each patient gave between 1 and 8 of them in total. The starting material was PBMCs, obtained around atezolizumab (anti-PD-L1) treatment. The clonotype comes from a man aged 55 to 70 with urothelial cancer.

The CDR3 sequence is CASSLSRTFQETQYF. Written as DNA, the CDR3 is TGTGCCAGCAGCCTTAGTCGGACTTTCCAAGAGACCCAGTACTTC. This chain joins TRBV7-9 and TRBJ2-5, with a weak D call TRBD2 (5 bases). Germline CDR1 and CDR2: SEHNR and FQNEAQ (reference sequence). The CDR3 is made up of 15 amino acids. The V gene lost 5 bases and the J gene lost 1 base, with 14 bases spanning the gap.